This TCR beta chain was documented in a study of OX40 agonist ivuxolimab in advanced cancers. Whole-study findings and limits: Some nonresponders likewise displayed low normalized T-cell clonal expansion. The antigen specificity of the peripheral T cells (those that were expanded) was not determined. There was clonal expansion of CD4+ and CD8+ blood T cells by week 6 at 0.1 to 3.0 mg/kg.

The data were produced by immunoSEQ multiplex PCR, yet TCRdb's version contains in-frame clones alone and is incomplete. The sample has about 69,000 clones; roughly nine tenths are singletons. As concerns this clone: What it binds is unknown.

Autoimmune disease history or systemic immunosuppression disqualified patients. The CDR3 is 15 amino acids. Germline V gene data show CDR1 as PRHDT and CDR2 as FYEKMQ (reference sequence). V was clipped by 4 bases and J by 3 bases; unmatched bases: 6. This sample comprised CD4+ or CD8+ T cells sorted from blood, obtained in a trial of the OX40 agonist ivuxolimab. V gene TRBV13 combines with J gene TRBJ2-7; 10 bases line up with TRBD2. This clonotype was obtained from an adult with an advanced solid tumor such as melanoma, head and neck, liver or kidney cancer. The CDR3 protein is CASSSGLAEFYEQYF. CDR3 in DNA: TGTGCCAGCAGCTCAGGACTAGCGGAGTTCTACGAGCAGTACTTC.